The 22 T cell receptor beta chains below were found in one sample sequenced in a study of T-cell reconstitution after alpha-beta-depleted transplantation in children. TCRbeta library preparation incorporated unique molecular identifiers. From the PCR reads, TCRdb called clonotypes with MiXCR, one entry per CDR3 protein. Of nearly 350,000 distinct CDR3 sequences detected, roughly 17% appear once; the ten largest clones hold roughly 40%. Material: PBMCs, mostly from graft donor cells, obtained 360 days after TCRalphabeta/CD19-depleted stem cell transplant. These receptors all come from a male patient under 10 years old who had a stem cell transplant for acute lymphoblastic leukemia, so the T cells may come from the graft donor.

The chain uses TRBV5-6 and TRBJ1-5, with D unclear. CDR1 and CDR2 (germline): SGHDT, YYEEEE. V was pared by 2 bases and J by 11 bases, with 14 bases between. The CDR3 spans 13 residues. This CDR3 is CASSLGDREAQHF. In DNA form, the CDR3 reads TGTGCCAGCAGCTTAGGAGATAGGGAAGCCCAGCATTTT. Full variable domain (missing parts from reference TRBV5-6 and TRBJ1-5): DAGVTQSPTHLIKTRGQQVTLRCSPKSGHDTVSWYQQALGQGPQFIFQYYEEEERQRGNFPDRFSGHQFPNYSSELNVNALLLGDSALYLCASSLGDREAQHFGDGTRLSIL.

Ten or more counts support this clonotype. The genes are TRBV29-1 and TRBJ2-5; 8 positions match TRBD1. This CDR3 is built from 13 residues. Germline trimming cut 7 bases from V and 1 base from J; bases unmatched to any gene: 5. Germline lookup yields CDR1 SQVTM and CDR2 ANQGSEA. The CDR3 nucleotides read TGCAGCGCCCCCGGGACAGGCCAAGAGACCCAGTACTTC. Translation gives CSAPGTGQETQYF. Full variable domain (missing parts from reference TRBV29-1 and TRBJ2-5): SAVISQKPSRDICQRGTSLTIQCQVDSQVTMMFWYRQQPGQSLTLIATANQGSEATYESGFVIDKFPISRPNLTFSTLTVSNMSPEDSSIYLCSAPGTGQETQYFGPGTRLLVL.

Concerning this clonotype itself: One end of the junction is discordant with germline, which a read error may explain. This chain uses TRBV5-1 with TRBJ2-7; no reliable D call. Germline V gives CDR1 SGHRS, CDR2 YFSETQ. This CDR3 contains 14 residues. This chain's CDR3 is CASSLGSAAYELYF. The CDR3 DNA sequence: TGCGCCAGCAGCTTGGGGTCGGCCGCCTACGAGCTGTACTTC.

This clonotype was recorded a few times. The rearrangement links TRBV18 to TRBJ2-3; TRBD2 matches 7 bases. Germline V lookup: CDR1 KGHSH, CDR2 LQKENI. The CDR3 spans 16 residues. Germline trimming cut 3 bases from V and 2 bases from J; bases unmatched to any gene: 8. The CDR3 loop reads CASSPGPAGDTDTQYF. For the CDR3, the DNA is TGTGCCAGCTCACCGGGGCCGGCGGGGGACACAGATACGCAGTATTTT.

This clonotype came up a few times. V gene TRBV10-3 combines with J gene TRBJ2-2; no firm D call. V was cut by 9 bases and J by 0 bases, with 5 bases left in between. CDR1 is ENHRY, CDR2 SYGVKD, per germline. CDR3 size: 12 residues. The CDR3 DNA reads TGTGCCATACACACGAACACCGGGGAGCTGTTTTTT. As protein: CAIHTNTGELFF.

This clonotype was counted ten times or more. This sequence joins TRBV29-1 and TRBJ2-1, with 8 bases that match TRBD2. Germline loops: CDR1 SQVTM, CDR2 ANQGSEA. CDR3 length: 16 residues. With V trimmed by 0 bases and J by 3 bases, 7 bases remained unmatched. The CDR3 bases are TGCAGCGTTGAAGATCCGGGGACTAGTGACTACAATGAGCAGTTCTTC. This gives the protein CSVEDPGTSDYNEQFF.

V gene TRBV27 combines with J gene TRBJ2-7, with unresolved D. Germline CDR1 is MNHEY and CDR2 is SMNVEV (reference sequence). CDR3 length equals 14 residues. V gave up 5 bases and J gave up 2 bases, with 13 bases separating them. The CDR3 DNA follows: TGTGCCAGCAGTCCGTGGGAAGGGACCTACGAGCAGTACTTC. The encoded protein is CASSPWEGTYEQYF.

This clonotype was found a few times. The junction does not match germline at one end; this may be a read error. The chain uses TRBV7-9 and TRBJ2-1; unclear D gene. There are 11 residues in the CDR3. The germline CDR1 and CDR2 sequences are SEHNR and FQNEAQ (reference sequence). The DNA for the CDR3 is TGTACCAGCAGCCGCTACAATGAGCAGTTCTTC. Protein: CTSSRYNEQFF. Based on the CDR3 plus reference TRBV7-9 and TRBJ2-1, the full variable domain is DTGVSQNPRHKITKRGQNVTFRCDPISEHNRLYWYRQTLGQGPEFLTYFQNEAQLEKSRLLSDRFSAERPKGSFSTLEIQRTEQGDSAMYLCTSSRYNEQFFGPGTRLTVL.

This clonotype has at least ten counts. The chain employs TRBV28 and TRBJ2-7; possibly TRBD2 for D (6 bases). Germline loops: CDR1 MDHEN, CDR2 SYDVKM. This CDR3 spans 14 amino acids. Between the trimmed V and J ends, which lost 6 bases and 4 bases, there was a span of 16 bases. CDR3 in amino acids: CASSFRDSPYEQYF. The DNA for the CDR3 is TGTGCCAGCAGCTTCCGGGACTCCCCTTACGAGCAGTACTTC.

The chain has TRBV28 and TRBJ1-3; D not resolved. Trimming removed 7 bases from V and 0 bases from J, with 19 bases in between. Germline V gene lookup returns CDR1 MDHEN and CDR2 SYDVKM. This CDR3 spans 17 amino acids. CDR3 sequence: CASILSGSLHSGNTIYF. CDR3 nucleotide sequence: TGTGCCAGCATACTAAGCGGCTCCCTCCACTCTGGAAACACCATATATTTT.

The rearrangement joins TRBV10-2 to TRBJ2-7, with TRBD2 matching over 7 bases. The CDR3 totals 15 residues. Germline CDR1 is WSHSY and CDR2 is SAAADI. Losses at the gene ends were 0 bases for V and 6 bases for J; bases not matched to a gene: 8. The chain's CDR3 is CASSESLAGASEQYF. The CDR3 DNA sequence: TGCGCCAGCAGTGAGTCTTTGGCGGGAGCGAGCGAGCAGTACTTC.

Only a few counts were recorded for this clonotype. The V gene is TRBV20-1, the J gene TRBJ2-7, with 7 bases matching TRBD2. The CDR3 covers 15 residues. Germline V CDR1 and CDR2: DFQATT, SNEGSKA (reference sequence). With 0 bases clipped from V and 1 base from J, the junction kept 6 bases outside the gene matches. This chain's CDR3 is CSARDRGLGSYEQYF. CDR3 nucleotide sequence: TGCAGTGCTAGAGATCGTGGACTAGGGTCCTACGAGCAGTACTTC.

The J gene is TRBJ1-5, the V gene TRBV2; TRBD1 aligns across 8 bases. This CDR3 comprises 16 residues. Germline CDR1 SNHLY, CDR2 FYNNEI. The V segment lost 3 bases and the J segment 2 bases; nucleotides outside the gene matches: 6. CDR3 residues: CASSEDRAVRNQPQHF. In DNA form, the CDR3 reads TGTGCCAGCAGTGAGGACAGGGCGGTCCGCAATCAGCCCCAGCATTTT.

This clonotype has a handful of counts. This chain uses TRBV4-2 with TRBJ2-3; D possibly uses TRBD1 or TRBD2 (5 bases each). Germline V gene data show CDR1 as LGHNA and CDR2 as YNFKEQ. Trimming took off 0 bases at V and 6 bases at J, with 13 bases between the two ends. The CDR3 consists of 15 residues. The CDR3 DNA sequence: TGTGCCAGCAGCCAAGAATGGCAGGGAGTGGATACGCAGTATTTT. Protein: CASSQEWQGVDTQYF.

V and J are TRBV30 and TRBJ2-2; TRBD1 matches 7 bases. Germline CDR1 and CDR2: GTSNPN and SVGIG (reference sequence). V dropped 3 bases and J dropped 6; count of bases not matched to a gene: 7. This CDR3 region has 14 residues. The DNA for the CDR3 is TGTGCCTGGAGCGAACAGACAGGGCCCGGGGAGCTGTTTTTT. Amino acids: CAWSEQTGPGELFF.

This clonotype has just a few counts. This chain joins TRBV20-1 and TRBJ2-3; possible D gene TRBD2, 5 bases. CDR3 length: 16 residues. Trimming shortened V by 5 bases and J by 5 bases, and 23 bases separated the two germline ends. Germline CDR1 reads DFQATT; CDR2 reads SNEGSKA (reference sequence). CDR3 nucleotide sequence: TGCAGTGCTCGAGGAGGACTGATGGGTCCGCTAGATACGCAGTATTTT. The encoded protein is CSARGGLMGPLDTQYF.

This CDR3 is CASSPGQGQGYTF. CDR3 sequence (DNA): TGTGCCAGCAGTCCGGGACAGGGGCAAGGCTACACCTTC. The V and J genes are TRBV12-3 or TRBV12-4 and TRBJ1-2; 10 bases fit TRBD1. The CDR3 spans 13 residues. The V and J ends lost 5 bases and 8 bases, in that order; junction bases with no gene match: 5.

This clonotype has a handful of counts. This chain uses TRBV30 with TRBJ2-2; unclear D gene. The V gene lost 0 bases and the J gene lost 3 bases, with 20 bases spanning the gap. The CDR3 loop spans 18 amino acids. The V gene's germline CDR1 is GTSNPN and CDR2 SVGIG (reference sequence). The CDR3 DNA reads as TGTGCCTGGAGTGTAAGAGGTCCCCCGATGCGGTACACCGGGGAGCTGTTTTTT. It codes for CAWSVRGPPMRYTGELFF.

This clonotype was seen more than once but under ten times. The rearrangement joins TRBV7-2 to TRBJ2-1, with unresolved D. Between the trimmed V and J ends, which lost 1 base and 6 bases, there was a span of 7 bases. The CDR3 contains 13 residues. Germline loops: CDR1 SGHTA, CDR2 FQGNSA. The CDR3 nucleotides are TGTGCCAGCAGCTTAGGGGCGCCCAATGAGCAGTTCTTC. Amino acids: CASSLGAPNEQFF.

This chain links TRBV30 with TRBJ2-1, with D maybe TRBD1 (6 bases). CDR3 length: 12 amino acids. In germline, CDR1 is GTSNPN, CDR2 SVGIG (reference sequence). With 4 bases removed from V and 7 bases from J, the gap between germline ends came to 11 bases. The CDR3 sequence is CAWKDDRNEQFF. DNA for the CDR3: TGTGCCTGGAAAGATGACAGGAATGAGCAGTTCTTC.

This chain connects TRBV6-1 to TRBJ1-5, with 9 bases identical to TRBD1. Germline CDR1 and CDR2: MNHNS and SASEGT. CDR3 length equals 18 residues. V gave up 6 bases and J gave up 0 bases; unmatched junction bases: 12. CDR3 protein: CASSAGTGLLYSNQPQHF. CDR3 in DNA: TGTGCCAGCAGCGCCGGGACAGGGCTTCTTTATAGCAATCAGCCCCAGCATTTT.

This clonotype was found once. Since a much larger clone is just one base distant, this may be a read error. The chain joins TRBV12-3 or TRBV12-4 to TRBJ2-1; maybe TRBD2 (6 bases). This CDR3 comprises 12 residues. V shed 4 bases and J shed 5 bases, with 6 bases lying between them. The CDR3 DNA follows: TGTGCCAGCAGTTGGGGGGACAATGAGCAGTTCTTC. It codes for CASSWGDNEQFF.